This T cell receptor beta chain was sequenced in a study of T-cell memory formation after mild COVID-19. This CDR3 is 14 amino acids long. Germline CDR1 is LGHNA and CDR2 is YSLEER. Trimming left V 0 bases short and J 2 bases short, with 5 bases between. One entry per CDR3 protein results from TCRdb running MiXCR on the 5' RACE reads. This sample yields hundreds of thousands of distinct CDR3 sequences, of which over 15% are seen a single time; 7.5% to 10% belongs to the top ten. This chain joins TRBV4-3 and TRBJ2-1; D uncertain. Material for sequencing was PBMCs or a T cell subset sorted from them (not recorded which). The sequence was obtained from an adult woman who had mild COVID-19 (a few samples of this study predate the infection). Cell type and time point are not known. The CDR3 nucleotides read TGCGCCAGCAGCCAAGAAGTGCCCTACAATGAGCAGTTCTTC. Protein sequence: CASSQEVPYNEQFF.